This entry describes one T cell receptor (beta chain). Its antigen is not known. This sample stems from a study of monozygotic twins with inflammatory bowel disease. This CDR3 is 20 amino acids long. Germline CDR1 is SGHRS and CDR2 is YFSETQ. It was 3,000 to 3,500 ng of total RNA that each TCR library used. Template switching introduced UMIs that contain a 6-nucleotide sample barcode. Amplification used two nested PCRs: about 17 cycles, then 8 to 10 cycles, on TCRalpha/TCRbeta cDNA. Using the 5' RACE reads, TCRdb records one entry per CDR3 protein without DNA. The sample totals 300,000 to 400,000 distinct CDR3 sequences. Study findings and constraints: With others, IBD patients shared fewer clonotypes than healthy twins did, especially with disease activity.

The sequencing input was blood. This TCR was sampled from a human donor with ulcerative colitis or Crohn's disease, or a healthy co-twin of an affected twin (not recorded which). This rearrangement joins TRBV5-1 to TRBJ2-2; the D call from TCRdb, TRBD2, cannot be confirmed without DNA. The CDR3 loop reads CASSKTDSSGGLLNTGELFF.